This T cell receptor (beta chain) was retrieved from a study of T cells after yellow fever vaccination. The CDR3 is made up of 13 amino acids. CDR1 GTSNPN and CDR2 SVGIG come from the germline V gene (reference sequence). Trimming took off 0 bases at V and 4 bases at J, with 9 bases between the two ends. TCRdb re-analysed the 5' RACE reads in MiXCR, keeping a single row per CDR3 protein. This sample yields some 560,000 distinct CDR3 sequences, of which 17% are seen a single time; approximately 15% belongs to the top ten. The origin of this receptor is a man between 18 and 29 years old who received the YFV17D yellow fever vaccine. This rearrangement joins TRBV30 to TRBJ1-2; possibly TRBD1 for D (6 bases). Sequencing used PBMCs, obtained 5 days after the first yellow fever vaccination. The CDR3 loop is CAWSVPGVYGYTF. The CDR3 DNA follows: TGTGCCTGGAGTGTACCAGGGGTCTATGGCTACACCTTC.